This record covers a single T cell receptor (beta chain). The record originates from a study of blood T cell repertoires in COVID-19. About the research overall: From the United States, Italy and Spain came samples of acute and convalescent COVID-19.

CDR3 size: 18 residues. Germline trimming cut 2 bases from V and 3 bases from J; bases unmatched to any gene: 5. Germline V gene data show CDR1 as KGHSH and CDR2 as LQKENI. Original handling: Reference gene primer amplification yielded estimated nucleated cell counts. Assay: immunoSEQ multiplex PCR; the TCRdb copy retains only in-frame clones and omits some. V and J calls and clone size are copied from that table; D and trimming were computed from the DNA. The sample shows about 74,000 clones, 65% to 90% of them seen only once. Specimen: peripheral blood. The V call is TRBV18, the J call TRBJ2-2; 14 bases fit TRBD2. This TCR was recovered from a man over 45 with acute or convalescent COVID-19. As DNA, the CDR3 is TGTGCCAGCTCACCAAATGGACTAGCGGGGGGACACACCGGGGAGCTGTTTTTT. Amino acid sequence: CASSPNGLAGGHTGELFF.